These 22 T cell receptor beta chains were all obtained from the same sample, sequenced in a study of blood T cell repertoires in COVID-19. Libraries were prepared by immunoSEQ multiplex PCR; TCRdb keeps only in-frame clonotypes and omits some of them. Altogether more than 150,000 clones are present, about 90% being singletons, with the ten largest covering roughly 20%. The sample consisted of peripheral blood. These receptors were obtained from a man between 65 and 85 years old with active or convalescent COVID-19.

This sequence joins TRBV7-9 and TRBJ1-2; D gene unclear. The CDR3 length is 14 residues. Trimming removed 10 bases at V and 2 bases at J, with 17 bases between. Germline loops: CDR1 SEHNR, CDR2 FQNEAQ (reference sequence). This chain's CDR3 is CAIRARRRNYGYTF. Here the CDR3 DNA reads TGTGCCATCCGGGCCCGGAGGAGGAACTATGGCTACACCTTC.

The genes are TRBV6-1 and TRBJ1-2, with D maybe TRBD1 (6 bases). V shed 0 bases and J shed 8 bases, with 10 bases lying between them. Looked up from germline, CDR1 is MNHNS and CDR2 is SASEGT. The CDR3 sequence is 13 residues long. The CDR3 protein is CASSEAGALGYTF. CDR3 in DNA: TGTGCCAGCAGTGAAGCGGGGGCCCTAGGCTACACCTTC.

The chain uses TRBV7-2 and TRBJ1-1, with D maybe TRBD1 (6 bases). Trimming shortened V by 4 bases and J by 1 base, and 10 bases separated the two germline ends. This CDR3 comprises 14 residues. Germline-derived CDR1 and CDR2 are SGHTA and FQGNSA. The CDR3 coding sequence is TGTGCCAGCAGCTGGACAGAAAGGAACACTGAAGCTTTCTTT. This encodes CASSWTERNTEAFF.

V usage is TRBV27 and J usage is TRBJ2-1, with D uncertain. The CDR3 contains 11 residues. Looked up from germline, CDR1 is MNHEY and CDR2 is SMNVEV (reference sequence). Deletions cut 5 bases from V and 5 bases from J, with 4 bases between. CDR3 sequence (DNA): TGTGCCAGCAGTCTTAACAATGAGCAGTTCTTC. Translating gives CASSLNNEQFF.

This clone was counted between two and nine times. The chain recombines TRBV6-5 with TRBJ1-1, with a possible D match to TRBD1 (5 bases). This CDR3 region has 14 residues. The ends were cut back, 2 bases at V and 7 bases at J, with 14 bases in the middle. Germline CDR1 reads MNHEY; CDR2 reads SVGAGI. The CDR3 nucleotides read TGTGCCAGCAGTTACGCTATAGGGACTGATGAAGCTTTCTTT. It specifies CASSYAIGTDEAFF.

This clone was counted a single time. The gene calls are TRBV7-2 and TRBJ2-3; D possibly corresponds to TRBD1 (6 bases). This CDR3 is built from 16 residues. The germline V gene has CDR1 SGHTA and CDR2 FQGNSA. V was trimmed by 1 base and J by 0 bases, leaving 11 bases between them. CDR3 amino acids: CASSLVGAISTDTQYF. In DNA form, the CDR3 reads TGTGCCAGCAGCTTAGTGGGGGCGATTAGCACAGATACGCAGTATTTT.

The V call is TRBV2, the J call TRBJ2-5; perhaps TRBD2 as D (5 bases). Germline V CDR1 and CDR2: SNHLY, FYNNEI. V was shortened by 4 bases and J by 1 base, with 13 bases between the two germline ends. CDR3 length: 15 amino acids. The CDR3 DNA sequence: TGTGCCAGCAGTGCCCTAGGACTGAGCCAAGAGACCCAGTACTTC. Translated, it gives CASSALGLSQETQYF.

The chain couples TRBV6-2 or TRBV6-3 to TRBJ1-4, with 7 bases fitting TRBD1. Unmatched junction bases numbered 7, after V lost 6 bases and J lost 6 bases. CDR1 is MNHEY, CDR2 SVGEGT, per germline. CDR3 length equals 14 residues. CDR3 nucleotide sequence: TGTGCCAGCAGCCAGGGGGGGGAGGATGAAAAACTGTTTTTT. Its translation is CASSQGGEDEKLFF.

The chain is built from TRBV30 and TRBJ2-1; TRBD2 might be the D (6 bases). V lost 0 bases, J lost 8 bases, and 17 bases lay in between. CDR1 and CDR2 (germline): GTSNPN, SVGIG (reference sequence). This CDR3 spans 15 amino acids. CDR3: CAWSVFSGGWDEQFF. DNA for the CDR3: TGTGCCTGGAGTGTTTTTAGCGGAGGATGGGATGAGCAGTTCTTC. Drawing the rest from reference TRBV30 and TRBJ2-1, the complete variable domain is SQTIHQWPATLVQPVGSPLSLECTVEGTSNPNLYWYRQAAGRGLQLLFYSVGIGQISSEVPQNLSASRPQDRQFILSSKKLLLSDSGFYLCAWSVFSGGWDEQFFGPGTRLTVL.

The V gene is TRBV28, the J gene TRBJ1-2, with no clear D. Germline V CDR1 and CDR2: MDHEN, SYDVKM. This CDR3 has 14 amino acids. The V and J ends lost 6 bases and 1 base respectively, with 12 bases between them. The CDR3, as DNA: TGTGCCAGCAGAGCCTCCACCATTAACTATGGCTACACCTTC. Encoded protein: CASRASTINYGYTF.

The J gene is TRBJ2-7, the V gene TRBV27; D perhaps matches TRBD1 (5 bases). CDR3 length: 14 amino acids. Trimming left V 4 bases short and J 1 base short, with 11 bases between. CDR1 and CDR2 from the germline V gene are MNHEY and SMNVEV (reference sequence). The CDR3 DNA reads as TGTGCCAGCAGTTATAAGGGGTCTTCCTACGAGCAGTACTTC. This gives the protein CASSYKGSSYEQYF.

V and J are TRBV9 and TRBJ1-1; TRBD1 aligns across 7 bases. The CDR3 runs 14 residues. Germline loops: CDR1 SGDLS, CDR2 YYNGEE. V was pared by 4 bases and J by 7 bases, with 10 bases of the junction left unmatched. The CDR3 DNA reads TGTGCCAGCAGCCCGACAGGGCTGGGCTTTGAAGCTTTCTTT. Translating it yields CASSPTGLGFEAFF. Filled out from reference TRBV9 and TRBJ1-1, the complete variable domain reads DSGVTQTPKHLITATGQRVTLRCSPRSGDLSVYWYQQSLDQGLQFLIQYYNGEERAKGNILERFSAQQFPDLHSELNLSSLELGDSALYFCASSPTGLGFEAFFGQGTRLTVV.

The gene calls are TRBV2 and TRBJ2-7; TRBD1 agrees at 10 bases. Germline-derived CDR1 and CDR2 are SNHLY and FYNNEI. Unmatched junction bases numbered 3, after V lost 1 base and J lost 3 bases. This CDR3 contains 15 residues. This chain's CDR3 is CASSEGGDRGYEQYF. The CDR3 nucleotides read TGTGCCAGCAGTGAAGGCGGGGACAGGGGCTACGAGCAGTACTTC.

This chain joins TRBV15 and TRBJ1-3, with D possibly TRBD1 on 5 matching bases. Germline assignment: CDR1 LNHNV and CDR2 YYDKDF (reference sequence). Trimming cost V 0 bases and J 0 bases, with 9 bases left between them. The CDR3 extends over 16 amino acids. The CDR3 DNA sequence: TGTGCCACCAGCAGAGAAGGACATAGCTCTGGAAACACCATATATTTT. This gives the protein CATSREGHSSGNTIYF.

This chain links TRBV7-2 with TRBJ2-3, with D unclear. This CDR3 region has 16 residues. Germline assignment: CDR1 SGHTA and CDR2 FQGNSA. V gave up 3 bases and J gave up 0 bases, with 13 bases separating them. The CDR3 DNA reads TGTGCCAGCAGCTTTCAACTCGACTCTAGCACAGATACGCAGTATTTT. Translating gives CASSFQLDSSTDTQYF.

This clone has a single count. This chain links TRBV6-5 with TRBJ1-5, with TRBD1 as a possible D gene (6 bases). The CDR3 is 15 residues long. The germline V gene has CDR1 MNHEY and CDR2 SVGAGI. V was shortened by 7 bases and J by 1 base, with 14 bases between the two germline ends. The CDR3 reads CASIQGHPSNQPQHF. The CDR3 region has the DNA TGTGCCAGCATCCAGGGACATCCAAGCAATCAGCCCCAGCATTTT.

The genes are TRBV18 and TRBJ2-1; D is undetermined. This CDR3 comprises 15 residues. From germline, CDR1 is KGHSH and CDR2 LQKENI. V was pared by 6 bases and J by 0 bases, with 12 bases between. CDR3 protein: CASSVSGGSYNEQFF. The DNA of the CDR3 is TGTGCCAGCTCTGTGAGTGGCGGCTCCTACAATGAGCAGTTCTTC.

The rearrangement joins TRBV7-2 to TRBJ1-1, with TRBD1 matching 7 bases. Trimming removed 5 bases from V and 0 bases from J; junction bases left unmatched: 3. Germline V gene lookup returns CDR1 SGHTA and CDR2 FQGNSA. This CDR3 has 14 residues. The CDR3 bases are TGTGCCAGCAGCGCAGACAGGGTGAACACTGAAGCTTTCTTT. Translated: CASSADRVNTEAFF.

The chain combines TRBV4-3 with TRBJ1-2, with a weak D call TRBD1 (6 bases). The CDR3 length is 16 residues. From germline, CDR1 is LGHNA and CDR2 YSLEER. V was shortened by 0 bases and J by 5 bases, with 16 bases between the two germline ends. CDR3 nucleotides: TGCGCCAGCAGCCAAGATCACCCAGGGGTAGGGTATGGCTACACCTTC. This gives the protein CASSQDHPGVGYGYTF.

V is TRBV18 and J is TRBJ2-7; 9 bases match TRBD1. The V gene's germline CDR1 is KGHSH and CDR2 LQKENI. J was trimmed by 5 bases and V by 6 bases; bases with no gene match: 5. The CDR3 runs to 13 residues. CDR3 sequence reads: CASSRDRANEQYF. CDR3 in DNA: TGTGCCAGCTCGCGGGACAGGGCTAACGAGCAGTACTTC.

CDR3 amino acids: CASSPTGGEGYGYTF. The CDR3 nucleotides are TGTGCCAGCAGCCCGACAGGGGGCGAAGGCTATGGCTACACCTTC. V usage is TRBV7-9 and J usage is TRBJ1-2; 10 bases align to TRBD1. Trimming took 5 bases from V and 4 from J; bases not matched to a gene: 7. Germline assignment: CDR1 SEHNR and CDR2 FQNEAQ (reference sequence). This CDR3 spans 15 amino acids.

This chain links TRBV30 with TRBJ2-4; no reliable D call. The CDR3 covers 12 residues. The germline V gene has CDR1 GTSNPN and CDR2 SVGIG (reference sequence). V was cut by 2 bases and J by 8 bases, with 10 bases left in between. The CDR3 protein is CAWSTTSDIQYF. In DNA, the CDR3 is TGTGCCTGGAGTACAACGTCCGACATTCAGTACTTC.